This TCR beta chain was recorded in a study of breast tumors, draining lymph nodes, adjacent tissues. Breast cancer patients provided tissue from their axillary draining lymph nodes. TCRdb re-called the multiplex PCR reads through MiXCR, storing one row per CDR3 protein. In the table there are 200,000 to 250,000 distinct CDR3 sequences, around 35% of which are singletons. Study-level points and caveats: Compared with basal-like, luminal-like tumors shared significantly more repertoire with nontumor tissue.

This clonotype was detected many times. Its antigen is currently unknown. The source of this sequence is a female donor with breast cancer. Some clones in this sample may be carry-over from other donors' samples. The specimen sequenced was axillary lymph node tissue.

CDR3 in DNA: TGTGCCAGCAGCCAAGTAGCGGGGGGCCAAGAGACCCAGTACTTC. Translation: CASSQVAGGQETQYF. This chain links TRBV3-1 with TRBJ2-5; 10 bases are a match to TRBD2. CDR3 length equals 15 residues. Germline V lookup: CDR1 LGHDT, CDR2 YNNKEL (reference sequence). The V segment lost 1 base and the J segment 1 base; nucleotides outside the gene matches: 0.